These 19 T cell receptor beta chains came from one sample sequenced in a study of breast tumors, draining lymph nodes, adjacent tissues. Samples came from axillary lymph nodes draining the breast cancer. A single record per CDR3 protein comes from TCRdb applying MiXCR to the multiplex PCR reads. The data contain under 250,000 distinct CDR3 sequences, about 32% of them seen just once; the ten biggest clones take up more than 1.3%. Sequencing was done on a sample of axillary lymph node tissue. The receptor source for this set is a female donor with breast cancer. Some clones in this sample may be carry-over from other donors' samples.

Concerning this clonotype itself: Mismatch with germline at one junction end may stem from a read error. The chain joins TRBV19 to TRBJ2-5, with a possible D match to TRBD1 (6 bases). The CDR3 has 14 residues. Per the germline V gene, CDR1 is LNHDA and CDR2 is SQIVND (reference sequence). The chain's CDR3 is CASSHSRGSEAQCF. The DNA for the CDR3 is TGTGCCAGTAGTCACTCAAGGGGGTCGGAGGCCCAGTGCTTC.

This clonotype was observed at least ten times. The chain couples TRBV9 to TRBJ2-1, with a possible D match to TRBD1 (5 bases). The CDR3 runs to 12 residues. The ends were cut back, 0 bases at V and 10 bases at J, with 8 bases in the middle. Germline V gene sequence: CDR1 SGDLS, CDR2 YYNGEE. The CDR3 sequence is CASSVAGNEQFF. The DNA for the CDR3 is TGTGCCAGCAGCGTAGCAGGGAACGAGCAGTTCTTC.

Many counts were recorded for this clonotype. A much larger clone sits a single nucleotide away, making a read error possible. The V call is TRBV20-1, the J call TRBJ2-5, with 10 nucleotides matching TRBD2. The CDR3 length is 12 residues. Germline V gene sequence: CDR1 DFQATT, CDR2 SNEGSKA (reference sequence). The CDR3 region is CSAGTSAETPYF. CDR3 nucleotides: TGCAGTGCCGGGACTAGCGCTGAGACCCCGTACTTC.

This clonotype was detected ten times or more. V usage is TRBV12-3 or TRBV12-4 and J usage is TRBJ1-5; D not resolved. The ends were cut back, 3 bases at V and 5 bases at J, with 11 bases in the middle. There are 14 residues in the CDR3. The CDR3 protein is CASSFSAGYQPQHF. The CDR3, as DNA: TGTGCCAGCAGTTTTTCCGCAGGCTATCAGCCCCAGCATTTT.

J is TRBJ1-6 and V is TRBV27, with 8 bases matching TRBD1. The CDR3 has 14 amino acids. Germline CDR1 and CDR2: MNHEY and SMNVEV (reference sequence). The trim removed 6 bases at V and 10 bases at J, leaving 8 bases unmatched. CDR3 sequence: CASRRQGYRSPLHF. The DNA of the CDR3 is TGTGCCAGCAGACGACAGGGGTATAGGTCACCCCTCCACTTT.

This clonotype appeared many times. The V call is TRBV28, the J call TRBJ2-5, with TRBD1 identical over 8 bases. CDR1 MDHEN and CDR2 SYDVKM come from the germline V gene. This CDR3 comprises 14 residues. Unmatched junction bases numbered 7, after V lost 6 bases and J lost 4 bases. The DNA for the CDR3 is TGTGCCAGCAGAAGACAGGGGCAGGGAGAGACCCAGTACTTC. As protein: CASRRQGQGETQYF.

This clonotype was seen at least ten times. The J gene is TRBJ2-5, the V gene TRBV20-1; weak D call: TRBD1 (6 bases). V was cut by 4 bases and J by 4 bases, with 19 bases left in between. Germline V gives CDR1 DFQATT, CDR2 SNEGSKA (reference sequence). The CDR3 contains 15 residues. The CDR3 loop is CSAKPSRGRAETQYF. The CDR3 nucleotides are TGCAGTGCTAAACCTTCCAGGGGTCGAGCAGAGACCCAGTACTTC.

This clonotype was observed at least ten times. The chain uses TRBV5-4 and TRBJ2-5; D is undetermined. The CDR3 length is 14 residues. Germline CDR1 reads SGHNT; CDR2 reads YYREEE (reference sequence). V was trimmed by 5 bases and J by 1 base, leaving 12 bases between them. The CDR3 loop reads CASSWKRTQETQYF. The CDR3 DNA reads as TGTGCCAGCAGTTGGAAGAGGACCCAAGAGACCCAGTACTTC.

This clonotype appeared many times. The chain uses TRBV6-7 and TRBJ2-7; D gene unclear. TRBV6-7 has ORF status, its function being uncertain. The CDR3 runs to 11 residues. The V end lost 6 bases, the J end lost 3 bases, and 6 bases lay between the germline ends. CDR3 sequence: CASRRRYEQYF. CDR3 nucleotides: TGTGCCAGCAGGCGACGCTACGAGCAGTACTTC.

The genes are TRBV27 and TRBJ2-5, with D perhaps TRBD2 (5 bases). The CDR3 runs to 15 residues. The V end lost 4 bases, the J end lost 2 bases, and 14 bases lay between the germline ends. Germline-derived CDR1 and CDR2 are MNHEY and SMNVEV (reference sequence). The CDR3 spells CASSYLAPPQETQYF. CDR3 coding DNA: TGTGCCAGCAGTTATCTAGCTCCGCCACAAGAGACCCAGTACTTC.

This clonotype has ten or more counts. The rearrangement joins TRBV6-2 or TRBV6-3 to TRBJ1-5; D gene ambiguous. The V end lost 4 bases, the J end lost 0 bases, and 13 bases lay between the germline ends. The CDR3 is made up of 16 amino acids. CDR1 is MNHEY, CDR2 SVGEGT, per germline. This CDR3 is CASSSQGVYSNQPQHF. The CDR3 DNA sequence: TGTGCCAGCAGTTCTCAAGGTGTTTATAGCAATCAGCCCCAGCATTTT.

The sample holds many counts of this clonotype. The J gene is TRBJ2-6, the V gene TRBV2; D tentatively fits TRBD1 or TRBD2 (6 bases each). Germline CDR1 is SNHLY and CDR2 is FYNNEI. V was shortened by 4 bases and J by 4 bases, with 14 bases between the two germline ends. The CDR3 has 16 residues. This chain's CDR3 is CASSAGGGGGANVLTF. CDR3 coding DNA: TGTGCCAGCAGTGCCGGGGGCGGAGGGGGGGCCAACGTCCTGACTTTC.

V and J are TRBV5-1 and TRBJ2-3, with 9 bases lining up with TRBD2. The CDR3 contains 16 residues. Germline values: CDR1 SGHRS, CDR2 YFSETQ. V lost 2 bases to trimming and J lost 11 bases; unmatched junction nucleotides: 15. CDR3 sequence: CASSFGGRDSYNEQYF. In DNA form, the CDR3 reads TGCGCCAGCAGCTTTGGCGGGAGGGACTCCTACAATGAGCAGTATTTT.

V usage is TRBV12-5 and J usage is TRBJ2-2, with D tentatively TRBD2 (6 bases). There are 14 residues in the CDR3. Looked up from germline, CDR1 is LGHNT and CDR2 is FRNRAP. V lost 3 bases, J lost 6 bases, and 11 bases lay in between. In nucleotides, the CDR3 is TGTGCTAGTGGTTTCAGCGGGTGGGCCGGGGAGCTGTTTTTT. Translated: CASGFSGWAGELFF.

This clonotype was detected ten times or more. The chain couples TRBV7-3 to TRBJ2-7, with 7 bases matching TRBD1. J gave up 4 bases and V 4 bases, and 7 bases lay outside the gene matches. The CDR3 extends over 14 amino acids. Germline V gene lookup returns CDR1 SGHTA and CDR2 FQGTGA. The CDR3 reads CASSSRQGSYEQYF. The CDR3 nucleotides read TGTGCCAGCAGCTCGAGACAGGGATCATACGAGCAGTACTTC.

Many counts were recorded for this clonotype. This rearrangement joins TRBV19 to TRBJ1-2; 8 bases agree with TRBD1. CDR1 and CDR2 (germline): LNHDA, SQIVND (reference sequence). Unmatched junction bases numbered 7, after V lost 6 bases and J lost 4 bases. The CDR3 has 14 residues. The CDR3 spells CASRKTGVPYGYTF. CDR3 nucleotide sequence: TGTGCCAGTAGGAAGACAGGGGTCCCCTATGGCTACACCTTC.

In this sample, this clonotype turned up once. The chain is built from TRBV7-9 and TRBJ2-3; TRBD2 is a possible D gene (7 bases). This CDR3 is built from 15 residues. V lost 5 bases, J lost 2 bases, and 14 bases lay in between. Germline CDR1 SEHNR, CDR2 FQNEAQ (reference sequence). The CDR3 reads CASSPLGGDTDTQYF. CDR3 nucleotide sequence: TGTGCCAGCAGCCCCTTAGGGGGGGACACAGATACGCAGTATTTT.

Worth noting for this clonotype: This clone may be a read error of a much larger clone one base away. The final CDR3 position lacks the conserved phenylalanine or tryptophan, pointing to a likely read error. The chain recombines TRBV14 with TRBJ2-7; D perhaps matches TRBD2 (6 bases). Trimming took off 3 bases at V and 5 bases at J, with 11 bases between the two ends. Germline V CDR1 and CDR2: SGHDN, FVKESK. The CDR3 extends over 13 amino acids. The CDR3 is CASSHGTANEQYS. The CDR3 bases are TGTGCCAGCAGCCACGGGACTGCTAACGAGCAGTACTCC.

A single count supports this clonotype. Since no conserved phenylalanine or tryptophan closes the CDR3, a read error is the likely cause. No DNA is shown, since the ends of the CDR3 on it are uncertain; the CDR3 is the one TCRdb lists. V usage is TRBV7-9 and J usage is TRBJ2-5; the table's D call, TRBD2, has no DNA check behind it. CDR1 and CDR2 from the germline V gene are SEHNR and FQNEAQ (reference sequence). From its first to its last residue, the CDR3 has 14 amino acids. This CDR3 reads CASSSLTGGETQSL.